This T cell receptor (beta chain) was identified in a study of ipilimumab plus nivolumab after autologous stem cell transplantation. Starting 14 to 28 days after autologous transplant, ipilimumab 1 mg/kg was given. Method: immunoSEQ multiplex PCR; TCRdb's copy keeps in-frame clones and lacks some. The sample includes over 80,000 clones, over 80% of them seen just once. The sequence came from a male donor with diffuse large B-cell lymphoma. Sequencing was performed on PBMCs, taken in a trial of ipilimumab plus nivolumab as post-transplant consolidation.

CDR3 in DNA: TGTGCTAGTGGCCGGGACAGTAACTATGGCTACACCTTC. Protein: CASGRDSNYGYTF. The rearrangement uses TRBV12-5 and TRBJ1-2, with 7 bases fitting TRBD1. V lost 6 bases, J lost 1 base, and 2 bases stayed unmatched. There are 13 residues in the CDR3. The germline V gene encodes CDR1 LGHNT and CDR2 FRNRAP.